These 20 T cell receptor beta chains came from one sample sequenced in a study of T cell responses to AZD1222 COVID-19 vaccine. Produced via immunoSEQ multiplex PCR; TCRdb's table is partial and in-frame only. The sample records 150,000 to 200,000 clones, roughly 94% being singletons. Sequences were derived from peripheral blood, sampled 28 days after the second AZD1222 dose. These receptors all come from an adult who received the AZD1222 COVID-19 vaccine.

The gene calls are TRBV4-3 and TRBJ2-3, with a weak D call TRBD2 (6 bases). The CDR3 contains 15 residues. Germline V gene sequence: CDR1 LGHNA, CDR2 YSLEER. Deletions cut 3 bases from V and 2 bases from J, with 12 bases between. CDR3 region: CASSQGGLFTDTQYF. The CDR3 DNA reads TGCGCCAGCAGCCAGGGAGGACTTTTCACAGATACGCAGTATTTT.

The chain couples TRBV24-1 to TRBJ2-3; TRBD1 is a possible D gene (7 bases). The CDR3 is made up of 15 amino acids. The ends were cut back, 10 bases at V and 5 bases at J, with 21 bases in the middle. The V gene's germline CDR1 is KGHDR and CDR2 SFDVKD. The CDR3 protein is CATHDREASEDTQYF. CDR3 DNA: TGTGCCACTCACGACAGGGAGGCAAGCGAAGATACGCAGTATTTT.

The chain carries TRBV19 and TRBJ1-2, with TRBD1 as a possible D gene (5 bases). Per the germline V gene, CDR1 is LNHDA and CDR2 is SQIVND (reference sequence). The germline V and J ends were trimmed by 7 bases and 5 bases, with 14 bases remaining between them. This CDR3 has 13 residues. The CDR3 loop is CASNPGLLYGYTF. The CDR3 nucleotides read TGTGCCAGTAACCCGGGACTTCTATATGGCTACACCTTC.

V gene TRBV28 combines with J gene TRBJ1-1, with D possibly matching TRBD1 (5 bases). The CDR3 spans 15 residues. Germline-derived CDR1 and CDR2 are MDHEN and SYDVKM. V was trimmed by 4 bases and J by 1 base, leaving 13 bases between them. In DNA form, the CDR3 reads TGTGCCAGCAGTTCGGCAGGGTTACAGAACACTGAAGCTTTCTTT. This sequence encodes CASSSAGLQNTEAFF.

The rearrangement links TRBV19 to TRBJ2-1; D may be TRBD2 (6 bases). Looked up from germline, CDR1 is LNHDA and CDR2 is SQIVND (reference sequence). The length of the CDR3 is 16 residues. V was pared by 5 bases and J by 2 bases, with 16 bases between. The CDR3 bases are TGTGCCAGTAGTCCGACTAGTGGTCGCCCCTACAATGAGCAGTTCTTC. The encoded protein is CASSPTSGRPYNEQFF.

This sequence joins TRBV19 and TRBJ2-3, with 11 nucleotides matching TRBD2. Losses at the gene ends were 4 bases for V and 2 bases for J; bases not matched to a gene: 2. The CDR3 sequence is 15 residues long. Per germline, CDR1 LNHDA and CDR2 SQIVND (reference sequence). The CDR3 DNA is TGTGCCAGTAGTAGGGGACTAGCGGTCACAGATACGCAGTATTTT. Translating it yields CASSRGLAVTDTQYF.

The chain is built from TRBV9 and TRBJ2-1, with D unclear. Per the germline V gene, CDR1 is SGDLS and CDR2 is YYNGEE. The germline V and J ends were trimmed by 0 bases and 8 bases, with 21 bases remaining between them. CDR3 size: 17 residues. The chain's CDR3 is CASSVGGLGPPIDEQFF. The DNA of the CDR3 is TGTGCCAGCAGCGTAGGAGGATTGGGCCCCCCAATCGATGAGCAGTTCTTC.

This clone turned up a few times. V usage is TRBV29-1 and J usage is TRBJ1-2; D unresolved. The CDR3 loop spans 14 amino acids. Germline V gene sequence: CDR1 SQVTM, CDR2 ANQGSEA. V lost 6 bases and J 8 bases, leaving 22 bases between the germline ends. Written as DNA, the CDR3 is TGCAGCGTGGGAGGGATTGGCCCCATAGGAGGCTACACCTTC. It is translated as CSVGGIGPIGGYTF.

This clone was seen a handful of times. The V gene is TRBV14, the J gene TRBJ2-1, with D tentatively TRBD2 (6 bases). The germline gives CDR1 SGHDN, CDR2 FVKESK. Trimming stripped 5 bases from V and 4 bases from J, with 15 bases between. There are 15 residues in the CDR3. CDR3 sequence reads: CASSASSALYNEQFF. CDR3 DNA: TGTGCCAGCAGCGCTTCTAGCGCCCTATACAATGAGCAGTTCTTC.

The V and J genes are TRBV6-5 and TRBJ1-2; 9 bases are shared with TRBD1. Germline-derived CDR1 and CDR2 are MNHEY and SVGAGI. The CDR3 has 14 amino acids. The J segment lost 5 bases and the V segment lost 4 bases, leaving 5 bases of the junction unmatched. The CDR3 spells CASSLQGAIYGYTF. In DNA, the CDR3 is TGTGCCAGCAGTTTACAGGGGGCGATATATGGCTACACCTTC.

The rearrangement joins TRBV13 to TRBJ1-1; D call uncertain. V lost 5 bases to trimming and J lost 6 bases, with 10 bases between them. This CDR3 region has 12 residues. Germline values: CDR1 PRHDT, CDR2 FYEKMQ (reference sequence). The CDR3: CASSLIRAEAFF. The DNA for the CDR3 is TGTGCCAGCAGCCTAATTAGGGCTGAAGCTTTCTTT.

The chain employs TRBV4-2 and TRBJ2-2; D remains unclear. The CDR3 contains 14 residues. Germline assignment: CDR1 LGHNA and CDR2 YNFKEQ. Trimming removed 0 bases at V and 7 bases at J, with 9 bases between. CDR3 residues: CASSQDSRGGELFF. The CDR3 DNA reads as TGTGCCAGCAGCCAAGATAGCCGCGGCGGGGAGCTGTTTTTT.

The chain uses TRBV12-3 or TRBV12-4 and TRBJ2-5, with a possible D match to TRBD1 (6 bases). The CDR3 length is 13 residues. V was clipped by 5 bases and J by 5 bases, with 12 bases between them. CDR3 region: CASSQGRLETQYF. CDR3 nucleotides: TGTGCCAGCAGTCAGGGGAGATTGGAGACCCAGTACTTC.

The chain employs TRBV4-1 and TRBJ1-4; D gene uncertain. Germline values: CDR1 MGHRA, CDR2 YSYEKL. V gave up 4 bases and J gave up 0 bases, with 12 bases separating them. The CDR3 extends over 16 amino acids. CDR3 amino acids: CASSPTTIATNEKLFF. DNA of the CDR3: TGCGCCAGCAGCCCTACAACGATTGCAACTAATGAAAAACTGTTTTTT.

J is TRBJ2-3 and V is TRBV9; 8 bases map to TRBD2. This CDR3 contains 16 residues. Unmatched junction bases numbered 10, after V lost 3 bases and J lost 4 bases. Germline CDR1 and CDR2: SGDLS and YYNGEE. DNA for the CDR3: TGTGCCAGCAGCGGCCGACCGACTAGCGTGGCAGATACGCAGTATTTT. Translating gives CASSGRPTSVADTQYF.

The gene calls are TRBV7-9 and TRBJ2-7, with 9 bases matching TRBD2. The CDR3 consists of 12 residues. With 5 bases clipped from V and 7 bases from J, the junction kept 3 bases outside the gene matches. Germline V gene data show CDR1 as SEHNR and CDR2 as FQNEAQ (reference sequence). This chain's CDR3 is CASSPSGTEQYF. The CDR3 DNA is TGTGCCAGCAGCCCTAGCGGGACTGAGCAGTACTTC.

The V and J genes are TRBV6-2 or TRBV6-3 and TRBJ2-7, with 8 nucleotides matching TRBD2. The CDR3 contains 12 residues. The germline CDR1 and CDR2 sequences are MNHEY and SVGEGT. V was pared by 4 bases and J by 6 bases, with 2 bases of the junction left unmatched. For the CDR3, the DNA is TGTGCCAGCAGTTCTCGGGGGGGCGAGCAGTACTTC. Protein: CASSSRGGEQYF.

V is TRBV9 and J is TRBJ2-5; 11 nucleotides line up with TRBD2. Germline-derived CDR1 and CDR2 are SGDLS and YYNGEE. After removal of 0 bases from V and 5 bases from J, the junction contained 6 bases not matched to a gene. CDR3 length equals 16 residues. The CDR3: CASSVGPTSGSETQYF. The CDR3 DNA follows: TGTGCCAGCAGCGTAGGCCCCACTAGCGGGAGCGAGACCCAGTACTTC.

This clone has just one count. The gene calls are TRBV6-1 and TRBJ1-1; TRBD1 is a possible D gene (5 bases). With 0 bases removed from V and 5 bases from J, the gap between germline ends came to 7 bases. This CDR3 spans 13 amino acids. Germline assignment: CDR1 MNHNS and CDR2 SASEGT. The CDR3, as DNA: TGTGCCAGCAGTGAAGCGTGGGGGACTGAAGCTTTCTTT. Its translation: CASSEAWGTEAFF.

The J gene is TRBJ2-7, the V gene TRBV5-1; D uncertain. The CDR3 has 13 residues. V was clipped by 5 bases and J by 6 bases, with 15 bases between them. The germline CDR1 and CDR2 sequences are SGHRS and YFSETQ. The CDR3 loop is CASSFGVAVEQYF. DNA for the CDR3: TGCGCCAGCAGTTTTGGAGTAGCTGTCGAGCAGTACTTC.